Detailed here is one T cell receptor (beta chain). This entry comes from a study of blood T cell repertoires in COVID-19. As for the study in general: Collection of acute and convalescent COVID-19 samples took place in the United States, Italy and Spain. The analysed material was cDNA or gDNA that came from T cells, B-cell-depleted T cells, or PBMCs.

Trimming removed 5 bases from V and 7 bases from J, with 3 bases in between. The CDR3 loop spans 10 amino acids. Germline V CDR1 and CDR2: SEHNR, FQNEAQ (reference sequence). Original processing methods: For nucleated cells, counts were estimated from reference gene primer amplification. Repertoires were generated with immunoSEQ multiplex PCR, while TCRdb's copy carries only in-frame clones and drops some. V and J calls plus clone size are reproduced from that table; the DNA served to infer D and trimming. Altogether 100,000 to 150,000 clones are present, 88% being singletons, with the ten largest covering more than 2%.

The source is a man aged 70-80 years with active COVID-19. This chain links TRBV7-9 with TRBJ2-1; D is unresolved. Sequenced input: peripheral blood. CDR3: CASSENEQFF. The CDR3 DNA follows: TGTGCCAGCAGCGAGAATGAGCAGTTCTTC.